The 2 T cell receptor beta chains listed next were all sequenced from one sample in a study of glioma-infiltrating T cells. Using RNA template, CDR3s of TCR alpha and beta were amplified with iRepertoire arm-PCR. One entry per CDR3 protein, called by TCRdb with MiXCR from the multiplex PCR reads. The table includes some 190,000 distinct CDR3 sequences, about 31% detected once. Sequencing input: glioma tissue, nonneoplastic brain tissue, or PBMCs (not recorded which). These receptors originate from a human donor with low-grade glioma or glioblastoma, undergoing nonglioma brain surgery, or in good health (not recorded which).

V and J are TRBV6-5 and TRBJ1-2; the D is unclear. Germline V gene lookup returns CDR1 MNHEY and CDR2 SVGAGI. The V end was cut by 4 bases, the J end by 4 bases, with 22 bases between. The CDR3 totals 17 residues. The CDR3 region has the DNA TGTGCCAGCAGTTCAACGATACTAGCGGGAGGGAGCTATGGCTACACCTTC. Residues: CASSSTILAGGSYGYTF.

This clonotype was seen a single time. This may be a read error: a much more frequent sequence differs by one nucleotide. The chain couples TRBV7-9 to TRBJ2-7; D remains ambiguous. Germline CDR1 is SEHNR and CDR2 is FQNEAQ (reference sequence). The CDR3 extends over 13 amino acids. CDR3 bases: TGTGCCAGCAGCTTAGAGCTCCGCTACGAGCAGTCCTTC. Protein product: CASSLELRYEQSF.